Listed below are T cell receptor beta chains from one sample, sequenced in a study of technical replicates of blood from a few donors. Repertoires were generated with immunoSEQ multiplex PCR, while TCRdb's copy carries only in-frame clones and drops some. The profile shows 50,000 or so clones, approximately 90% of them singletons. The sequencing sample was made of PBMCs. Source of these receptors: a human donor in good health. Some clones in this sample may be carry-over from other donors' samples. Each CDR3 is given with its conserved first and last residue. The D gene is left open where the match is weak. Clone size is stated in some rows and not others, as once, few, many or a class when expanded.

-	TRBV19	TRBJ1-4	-	TGTGCCAGTAGTATCCGGCAAGGTACAGGTGAAAAACTGTTTTTT	CASSIRQGTGEKLFF
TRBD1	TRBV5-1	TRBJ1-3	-	TGCGCCAGCAGCTCCGACAGGGCCCCTGGAAACACCATATATTTT	CASSSDRAPGNTIYF
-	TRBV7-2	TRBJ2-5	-	TGTGCCAGCAGCTTACCCCCGGGGGAGACCCAGTACTTC	CASSLPPGETQYF
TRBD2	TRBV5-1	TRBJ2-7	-	TGCGCCAGCAGCTTGGATTCTAGCGGGGGATACGAGCAGTACTTC	CASSLDSSGGYEQYF
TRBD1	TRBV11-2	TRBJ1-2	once	TGTGCCAGCAGCTTTGACAGGGTTGGTGGCTACACCTTC	CASSFDRVGGYTF
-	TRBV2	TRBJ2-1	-	TGTGCCAGCACTTTGAGCGATGAGCAGTTCTTC	CASTLSDEQFF
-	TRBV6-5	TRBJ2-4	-	TGTGCCAGCAGTTACTCATATCAGGGGACCAAAAACATTCAGTACTTC	CASSYSYQGTKNIQYF
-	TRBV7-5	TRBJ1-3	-	TGTGTCAGAAGCCCTGACCGGGACAGCGACTCTGGAAACACCATATATTTT	CVRSPDRDSDSGNTIYF
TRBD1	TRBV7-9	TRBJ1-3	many	TGTGCCAGCAGCTGGGGACAGACGGGAAACACCATATATTTT	CASSWGQTGNTIYF
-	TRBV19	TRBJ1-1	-	TGTGCCAGTAGGGGCGGGCAAGTGAACACTGAAGCTTTCTTT	CASRGGQVNTEAFF
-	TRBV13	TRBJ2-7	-	TGTGCCAGCAGCTCCCGGGACTCCGGATCCTACGAGCAGTACTTC	CASSSRDSGSYEQYF
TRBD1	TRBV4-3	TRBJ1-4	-	TGCGCCAGCAGCCAATCGTCTTTTGGGACAGAGAAAGAAAAACTGTTTTTT	CASSQSSFGTEKEKLFF
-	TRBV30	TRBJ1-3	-	TGTGCCTGGAGGTGGGGACAAGTTCGGCCAAACACCATATATTTT	CAWRWGQVRPNTIYF
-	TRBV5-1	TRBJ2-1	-	TGCGCCAGCAGCACTAGGCTCAGCGGTGGTAATTCTTTGGAGCAGTTCTTC	CASSTRLSGGNSLEQFF
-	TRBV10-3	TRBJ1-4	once	TGTGCCATCAGGCGGGGTCCGGCAACTAATGAAAAACTGTTTTTT	CAIRRGPATNEKLFF
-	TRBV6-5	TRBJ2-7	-	TGTGCCAGCAGTTACCCCACCGCGGGGATCGACGAGCAGTACTTC	CASSYPTAGIDEQYF
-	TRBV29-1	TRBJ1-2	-	TGCAGCGTTGGGGGGGACGGAGTACATGGCTACACCTTC	CSVGGDGVHGYTF
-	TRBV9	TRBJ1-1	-	TGTGCCAGCAGCACCCCCCTGGCCACTGAAGCTTTCTTT	CASSTPLATEAFF
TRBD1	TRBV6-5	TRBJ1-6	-	TGTGCCAGCAGTATACAGGGGGGGGGTTCACCCCTCCACTTT	CASSIQGGGSPLHF
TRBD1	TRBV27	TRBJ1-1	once	TGTGCCAGCAGCGGACAGGTGGACACTGAAGCTTTCTTT	CASSGQVDTEAFF
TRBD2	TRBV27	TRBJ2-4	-	TGTGCCAGCAGTTCGCGGGAGGCGGGCAAAAACATTCAGTACTTC	CASSSREAGKNIQYF
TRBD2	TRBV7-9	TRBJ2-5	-	TGTGCCAGCAGCTTAGGTCTGGGACTAGCGGGGCCAGAGACCCAGTACTTC	CASSLGLGLAGPETQYF
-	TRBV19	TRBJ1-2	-	TGTGCCAGTAGTCTGGGCCCACCTAACTATGGCTACACCTTC	CASSLGPPNYGYTF
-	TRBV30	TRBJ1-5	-	TGTGCCTGGAGTGTACGCGGCCTTAGCAATCAGCCCCAGCATTTT	CAWSVRGLSNQPQHF
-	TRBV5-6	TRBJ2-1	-	TGTGCCAGCAGCTTTGGAGACTCAAAAGCGAATGAGCAGTTCTTC	CASSFGDSKANEQFF
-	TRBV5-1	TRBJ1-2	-	TGCGCCAGCAGCTTAGGGGGCTATGGCTACACCTTC	CASSLGGYGYTF
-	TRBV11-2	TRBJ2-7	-	TGTGCCAGCAGCTACGAGCGCCAGAGCTCCTACGAGCAGTACTTC	CASSYERQSSYEQYF
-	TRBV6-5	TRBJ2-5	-	TGTGCCAGCAGAGCTCCCGGAGGGGTAGAGACCCAGTACTTC	CASRAPGGVETQYF
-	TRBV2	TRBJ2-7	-	TGTGCCAGCAGTGTTGGGGACAACGAGCAGTACTTC	CASSVGDNEQYF
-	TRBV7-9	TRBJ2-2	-	TGTGCCAGCAGCTTAGGACAGAACACCGGGGAGCTGTTTTTT	CASSLGQNTGELFF
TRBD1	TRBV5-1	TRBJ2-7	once	TGCGCCAGCAGCCCCCTGGGACAGTGGCCCGCCTACGAGCAGTACTTC	CASSPLGQWPAYEQYF
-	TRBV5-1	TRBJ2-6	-	TGCGCCAGCAGCTTGGCAGGTATCGCTGGGGCCAACGTCCTGACTTTC	CASSLAGIAGANVLTF
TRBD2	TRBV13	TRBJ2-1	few	TGTGCCAGCAGCCTGGAGCGGGAGAGGCTCAATGAGCAGTTCTTC	CASSLERERLNEQFF
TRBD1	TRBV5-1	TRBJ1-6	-	TGCGCCAGCAGCTCGGGACAGCCGAATTCACCCCTCCACTTT	CASSSGQPNSPLHF
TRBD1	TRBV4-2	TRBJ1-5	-	TGTGCCAGCAGCCAAGAGCGAGACAGGGGCCAGCCCCAGCATTTT	CASSQERDRGQPQHF
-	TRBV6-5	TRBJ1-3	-	TGTGCCAGCAGAACCTCAGGGTTATCTGGAAACACCATATATTTT	CASRTSGLSGNTIYF
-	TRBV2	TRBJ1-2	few	TGTGCCAGCAGTGGAGGTCACCCTAACTATGGCTACACCTTC	CASSGGHPNYGYTF
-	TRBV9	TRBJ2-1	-	TGTGCCAGCAGCGTCCGGGGGGCCCCCAGTGACAATGAGCAGTTCTTC	CASSVRGAPSDNEQFF
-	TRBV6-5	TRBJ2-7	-	TGTGCCAGCAGTTACCAACACTCCTACGAGCAGTACTTC	CASSYQHSYEQYF
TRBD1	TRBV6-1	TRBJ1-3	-	TGTGCCAGCAGTTTCCGGGACAGTTCTGGAAACACCATATATTTT	CASSFRDSSGNTIYF
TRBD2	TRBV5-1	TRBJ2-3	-	TGCGCCAGCAAAGCGGGGGGGCCCACAGATACGCAGTATTTT	CASKAGGPTDTQYF
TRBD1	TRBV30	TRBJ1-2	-	TGTGCCTGGAGTGAGGGACAGTATGGCTACACCTTC	CAWSEGQYGYTF
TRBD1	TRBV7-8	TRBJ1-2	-	TGTGCCAGCAGCCCACGACAGGGGGGAAACTATGGCTACACCTTC	CASSPRQGGNYGYTF
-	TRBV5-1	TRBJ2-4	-	TGCGCCAGCAGCGGGGGGGGCACCCAAAACATTCAGTACTTC	CASSGGGTQNIQYF
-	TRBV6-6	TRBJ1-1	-	TGTGCCAGCAGCCAAGGGGCGGCCACTGAAGCTTTCTTT	CASSQGAATEAFF
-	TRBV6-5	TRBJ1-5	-	TGTGCCAGCAGTTACTCAGGGCCGGGGGATCAGCCCCAGCATTTT	CASSYSGPGDQPQHF
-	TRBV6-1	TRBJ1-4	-	TGTGCCACCCAAAAAGGGGGATCGAATGAAAAACTGTTTTTT	CATQKGGSNEKLFF
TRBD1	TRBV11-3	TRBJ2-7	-	TGTGCCAGCAGCCCGCGACAGGGGTCCTACGAGCAGTACTTC	CASSPRQGSYEQYF
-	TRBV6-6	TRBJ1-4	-	TGTGCCAGCAGTCACCGGGGGGCGCTAATATTT	CASSHRGALIF
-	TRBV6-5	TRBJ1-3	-	TGTGCCAGCAGTTACTCGAAAGGGGGAGGAAACACCATATATTTT	CASSYSKGGGNTIYF
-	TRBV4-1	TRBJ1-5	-	TGCGCCAGCAGCCATCTCGGGTTTGGAAATCAGCCCCAGCATTTT	CASSHLGFGNQPQHF
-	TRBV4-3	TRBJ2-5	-	TGCGCCAGCAGCCAAGATCTGGGGGGAACCCTGGGGGAGACCCAGTACTTC	CASSQDLGGTLGETQYF
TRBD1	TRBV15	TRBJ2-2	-	TGTGCCACCAGCAGGACAGGGGTTGTCGGGGAGCTGTTTTTT	CATSRTGVVGELFF
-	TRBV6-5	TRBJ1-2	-	TGTGCCAGCAGTTACTCGACATCGGGGAACCTGGGCTACACCTTC	CASSYSTSGNLGYTF